The next 10 T cell receptor beta chains were all read from a single sample in a study of graft-versus-host responses after intestinal transplantation. Some clones are missing from TCRdb's copy, which holds only in-frame ones; the method was immunoSEQ multiplex PCR. The table lists about 130,000 clones, around 94% of them singletons. Their specific antigens are unknown. The sequencing used unstimulated CD4+ T cells sorted from spleen or lymph node cells, collected before intestinal transplant. Receptor source: a human donor who received an intestinal transplant.

CDR3 in DNA: TGCAGCGTTGGGCAGAACCCTTATGGCTACACCTTC. Translating it yields CSVGQNPYGYTF. The genes are TRBV29-1 and TRBJ1-2; no reliable D call. The CDR3 is 12 amino acids. V was cut by 4 bases and J by 5 bases, with 11 bases left in between. Germline V gene lookup returns CDR1 SQVTM and CDR2 ANQGSEA.

The chain carries TRBV5-1 and TRBJ1-2; the match to TRBD1 covers 7 bases. The junction had 9 bases not matched to a gene; V was cut back by 4 bases and J by 3 bases. The CDR3 sequence is 15 residues long. Per the germline V gene, CDR1 is SGHRS and CDR2 is YFSETQ. This CDR3 reads CASSRQQGGDYGYTF. The CDR3 DNA reads TGCGCCAGCAGCCGACAGCAGGGGGGTGACTATGGCTACACCTTC.

The chain combines TRBV5-1 with TRBJ1-6; no clear D gene. The CDR3 sequence is 17 residues long. Between the trimmed V and J ends, which lost 4 bases and 1 base, there was a span of 15 bases. The germline CDR1 and CDR2 sequences are SGHRS and YFSETQ. This CDR3 reads CASSELDGRSYNSPLHF. In DNA, the CDR3 is TGCGCCAGCAGCGAGTTGGACGGGAGGTCCTATAATTCACCCCTCCACTTT.

This chain connects TRBV5-1 to TRBJ1-1, with 7 bases aligning to TRBD1. The J segment lost 5 bases and the V segment lost 2 bases, leaving 6 bases of the junction unmatched. Germline CDR1 reads SGHRS; CDR2 reads YFSETQ. CDR3 length: 14 residues. The CDR3 region has the DNA TGCGCCAGCAGCTTCAAGGCAGGGGGAACTGAAGCTTTCTTT. This encodes CASSFKAGGTEAFF. Filled out from reference TRBV5-1 and TRBJ1-1, the complete variable domain reads KAGVTQTPRYLIKTRGQQVTLSCSPISGHRSVSWYQQTPGQGLQFLFEYFSETQRNKGNFPGRFSGRQFSNSRSEMNVSTLELGDSALYLCASSFKAGGTEAFFGQGTRLTVV.

The chain links TRBV2 to TRBJ1-5; no clear D gene. V was clipped by 5 bases and J by 1 base, with 12 bases between them. The length of the CDR3 is 15 residues. Germline loops: CDR1 SNHLY, CDR2 FYNNEI. The CDR3 sequence: CASSSHMGSNQPQHF. In DNA form, the CDR3 reads TGTGCCAGCAGTTCGCACATGGGGAGCAATCAGCCCCAGCATTTT.

The V and J genes are TRBV5-5 and TRBJ2-3, with a weak D call TRBD1 (5 bases). V was clipped by 0 bases and J by 4 bases, with 12 bases between them. Germline CDR1 reads SGHKS; CDR2 reads YYEKEE (reference sequence). The length of the CDR3 is 15 residues. The CDR3 reads CASSLGRGRADTQYF. The CDR3 bases are TGTGCCAGCAGCTTGGGTAGGGGCAGGGCAGATACGCAGTATTTT. Drawing the rest from reference TRBV5-5 and TRBJ2-3, the complete variable domain is DAGVTQSPTHLIKTRGQQVTLRCSPISGHKSVSWYQQVLGQGPQFIFQYYEKEERGRGNFPDRFSARQFPNYSSELNVNALLLGDSALYLCASSLGRGRADTQYFGPGTRLTVL.

The genes are TRBV6-1 and TRBJ2-1; 9 bases map to TRBD2. Germline lookup yields CDR1 MNHNS and CDR2 SASEGT. CDR3 length: 12 amino acids. After removal of 5 bases from V and 10 bases from J, the junction contained 3 bases not matched to a gene. In DNA form, the CDR3 reads TGTGCCAGCAGTTATGCGGGGGGGGAGCAGTTCTTC. This gives the protein CASSYAGGEQFF.

V and J are TRBV5-1 and TRBJ2-5, with no clear D. This CDR3 is 14 amino acids long. Germline CDR1 SGHRS, CDR2 YFSETQ. V lost 4 bases, J lost 1 base, and 11 bases lay in between. CDR3 region: CASSPDVPQETQYF. CDR3 DNA sequence: TGCGCCAGCAGCCCGGACGTCCCCCAAGAGACCCAGTACTTC.

V usage is TRBV7-9 and J usage is TRBJ1-1; D is perhaps TRBD1 (5 bases). Trimming left V 7 bases short and J 2 bases short, with 20 bases between. CDR1 is SEHNR and CDR2 is FQNEAQ in the germline V gene (reference sequence). The CDR3 has 16 residues. The CDR3 loop reads CASNKARGGANTEAFF. In DNA, the CDR3 is TGTGCCAGCAACAAAGCCCGGGGAGGGGCCAACACTGAAGCTTTCTTT.

The chain links TRBV7-6 to TRBJ2-2; 7 nucleotides agree with TRBD1. J was trimmed by 7 bases and V by 5 bases; bases with no gene match: 13. Per the germline V gene, CDR1 is SGHVS and CDR2 is FNYEAQ. The CDR3 is 16 amino acids. The CDR3 bases are TGTGCCAGCAGCCCACCGGACAGGACTTTTGGCGGGGAGCTGTTTTTT. Translated, it gives CASSPPDRTFGGELFF.